Following are 4 T cell receptor beta chains from one sample sequenced in a study of CD8+ T cells in alopecia areata. The authors extracted RNA and reverse transcribed it into cDNA as the sequencing template. Only in-frame clones appear in the TCRdb table, and some are missing; sequencing was by immunoSEQ multiplex PCR. The sample has around 70,000 clones, roughly 30% seen once. Treatment meaning: oral pan-JAK inhibitor, 5-10 mg twice daily. The sequencing here drew on CD8+ T cells sorted from blood, taken at week 4, from a patient treated with tofacitinib. These receptor sequences come from a human donor with alopecia areata.

The J gene is TRBJ2-1, the V gene TRBV7-9; 8 nucleotides line up with TRBD1. The V segment lost 6 bases and the J segment 7 bases; nucleotides outside the gene matches: 2. This CDR3 is built from 12 residues. From germline, CDR1 is SEHNR and CDR2 FQNEAQ (reference sequence). The CDR3 DNA is TGTGCCAGCAGAAGGACAGGGAATGAGCAGTTCTTC. Translation gives CASRRTGNEQFF.

Concerning this clone: Other DNA sequences in the sample encode the same CDR3. This chain connects TRBV5-1 to TRBJ2-1; 11 positions match TRBD2. From germline, CDR1 is SGHRS and CDR2 YFSETQ. There are 15 residues in the CDR3. The ends lost 4 bases at V and 6 bases at J; junction bases unmatched: 6. The DNA for the CDR3 is TGCGCCAGCAGCCTCGTAGCGGGAGGGCCCAATGAGCAGTTCTTC. Translating it yields CASSLVAGGPNEQFF.

This clone was found a few times. The chain is built from TRBV11-2 and TRBJ2-7; the D is unclear. The CDR3 sequence is 14 residues long. Trimming took off 4 bases at V and 2 bases at J, with 12 bases between the two ends. Germline V CDR1 and CDR2: SGHAT, FQNNGV. The CDR3 is CASSSTDGTYEQYF. The CDR3 region has the DNA TGTGCCAGCAGCTCAACGGACGGAACCTACGAGCAGTACTTC.

This clone was seen a few times. The chain has TRBV30 and TRBJ2-1, with D perhaps matching TRBD2 (6 bases). The CDR3 has 17 residues. V lost 3 bases and J lost 2, with 20 bases in between. The V gene's germline CDR1 is GTSNPN and CDR2 SVGIG (reference sequence). Written as DNA, the CDR3 is TGTGCCTGGAGCCCAGCAGCCGTACTAGCACCCTACAATGAGCAGTTCTTC. Translated, it gives CAWSPAAVLAPYNEQFF.